The 8 T cell receptor beta chains below were found in one sample sequenced in a study of blood T cells in healthy people across ages. A second PCR, run for roughly 7 to 11 cycles, used a sample-barcoded 5' primer plus a J-beta primer mix. TCRdb used MiXCR to reprocess the 5' RACE reads, holding one entry per CDR3 protein. The sample includes more than 800,000 distinct CDR3 sequences, more than 25% of them seen just once. Specimen: blood. These TCRs come from a woman over 75 in good health.

This clonotype was counted at least ten times. The chain is built from TRBV5-1 and TRBJ2-3; 11 bases line up with TRBD2. This CDR3 is 15 amino acids long. V gave up 4 bases and J gave up 6 bases; unmatched junction bases: 7. Germline assignment: CDR1 SGHRS and CDR2 YFSETQ. DNA of the CDR3: TGCGCCAGCAGCCCGACTAGCGGGGACTGGGATACGCAGTATTTT. Its translation: CASSPTSGDWDTQYF.

This clonotype has ten or more counts. The V call is TRBV9, the J call TRBJ2-1, with 13 bases fitting TRBD2. Per germline, CDR1 SGDLS and CDR2 YYNGEE. V gave up 2 bases and J gave up 6 bases; unmatched junction bases: 2. CDR3 size: 15 residues. For the CDR3, the DNA is TGTGCCAGCAGCGTCGGACTAGCGGGGGTCAATGAGCAGTTCTTC. The encoded protein is CASSVGLAGVNEQFF.

The chain combines TRBV28 with TRBJ1-5; D unclear. V was pared by 3 bases and J by 4 bases, with 16 bases between. This CDR3 has 16 amino acids. The V gene's germline CDR1 is MDHEN and CDR2 SYDVKM. The CDR3 DNA reads TGTGCCAGCAGTTTTGGGTCCCCCGGCACAAATCAGCCCCAGCATTTT. It translates to CASSFGSPGTNQPQHF.

This clonotype occurred a few times. The chain is built from TRBV5-1 and TRBJ1-1; tentative D call: TRBD1 (5 bases). This CDR3 contains 16 residues. Between the trimmed V and J ends, which lost 2 bases and 0 bases, there was a span of 14 bases. In germline, CDR1 is SGHRS, CDR2 YFSETQ. CDR3 sequence: CASSFGRQNLNTEAFF. CDR3 DNA: TGCGCCAGCAGCTTTGGACGACAGAACTTGAACACTGAAGCTTTCTTT.

V is TRBV19 and J is TRBJ2-7; no clear D. CDR1 is LNHDA, CDR2 SQIVND, per germline (reference sequence). The length of the CDR3 is 14 residues. V dropped 1 base and J dropped 2 bases, with 9 bases sitting between them. The CDR3 nucleotides read TGTGCCAGTAGTATAGGCAGGCCCACCTACGAGCAGTACTTC. Translation gives CASSIGRPTYEQYF.

A note on this clonotype: The CDR3 carries no conserved terminal phenylalanine or tryptophan, so it likely arises from a read error. The CDR3 is CASSLGPSGANVLTC. CDR3 sequence (DNA): TGTGCCAGCAGCTTGGGTCCCTCTGGGGCCAACGTCCTGACTTGC. The chain uses TRBV5-6 and TRBJ2-6; D gene uncertain. Trimming removed 0 bases at V and 0 bases at J, with 4 bases between. The V gene's germline CDR1 is SGHDT and CDR2 YYEEEE. This CDR3 is built from 15 residues.

This sequence joins TRBV5-6 and TRBJ1-2; perhaps TRBD1 as D (5 bases). Germline CDR1 reads SGHDT; CDR2 reads YYEEEE. Between the trimmed V and J ends, which lost 2 bases and 8 bases, there was a span of 13 bases. The length of the CDR3 is 13 residues. DNA for the CDR3: TGTGCCAGCAGCTTATTAGACAGAGGGGGCTACACCTTC. Translated: CASSLLDRGGYTF.

This clonotype was seen more than once but under ten times. The chain joins TRBV12-3 or TRBV12-4 to TRBJ1-1; 7 nucleotides line up with TRBD1. Germline trimming cut 5 bases from V and 1 base from J; bases unmatched to any gene: 7. The CDR3 totals 15 residues. CDR3 protein: CASSPRQGKNTEAFF. DNA of the CDR3: TGTGCCAGCAGTCCACGACAGGGCAAGAACACTGAAGCTTTCTTT.